The next 32 T cell receptor beta chains were all read from a single sample in a study of breast tumors, draining lymph nodes, adjacent tissues. One entry per CDR3 protein results from TCRdb running MiXCR on the multiplex PCR reads. The data hold about 31,000 distinct CDR3 sequences, with less than 65% observed a single time. Sequencing was done on a sample of breast tumor tissue. The receptors were gathered from a female donor with breast cancer. Some clones in this sample may be carry-over from other donors' samples.

In this sample, this clonotype turned up a few times. The final CDR3 position lacks the conserved phenylalanine or tryptophan, pointing to a likely read error. The genes are TRBV6-6 and TRBJ2-7; D gene unclear. V was pared by 5 bases and J by 3 bases, with 5 bases between. This CDR3 region has 11 residues. Germline V gives CDR1 MNHNY, CDR2 SVGAGI (reference sequence). For the CDR3, the DNA is TGTGCCAGCAGTCACAGCTACGAGCAGTACTCC. Protein sequence: CASSHSYEQYS.

In its sample, this clonotype was seen many times. The V gene is TRBV5-1, the J gene TRBJ2-7; no firm D call. The ends were cut back, 0 bases at V and 4 bases at J, with 8 bases in the middle. This CDR3 has 13 amino acids. Germline V CDR1 and CDR2: SGHRS, YFSETQ. The CDR3 spells CASSLAANYEQYF. CDR3 coding DNA: TGCGCCAGCAGCTTGGCGGCGAATTACGAGCAGTACTTC.

Worth noting for this clonotype: The junction departs from germline at one end; a sequencing error may be responsible. V gene TRBV5-1 combines with J gene TRBJ2-3, with 9 bases that match TRBD2. The CDR3 is made up of 15 amino acids. Looked up from germline, CDR1 is SGHRS and CDR2 is YFSETQ. The CDR3 region has the DNA TGTGCCAGCAGCGTACGGCGGGGGGGAACAGATACGCAGTATTTT. Protein: CASSVRRGGTDTQYF.

J is TRBJ2-2 and V is TRBV19, with D maybe TRBD1 (6 bases). Germline lookup yields CDR1 LNHDA and CDR2 SQIVND (reference sequence). The CDR3 covers 15 residues. V was pared by 7 bases and J by 5 bases, with 17 bases between. The DNA of the CDR3 is TGTGCCAGTATGATCCAGGGGTTAACAACCGGGGAGCTGTTTTTT. Its protein is CASMIQGLTTGELFF.

For the CDR3, the DNA is TGTGCCAGCAGCGTAGAGGGAGTGTCATCCTACAATGAGCAGTTCTTC. Translated, it gives CASSVEGVSSYNEQFF. This chain connects TRBV9 to TRBJ2-1, with D perhaps matching TRBD2 (5 bases). Germline values: CDR1 SGDLS, CDR2 YYNGEE. CDR3 size: 16 residues. The V end lost 0 bases, the J end lost 1 base, and 11 bases lay between the germline ends.

This clonotype was seen at least ten times. This may come from a read error, since a much larger clone is one base off. V and J are TRBV20-1 and TRBJ2-7; the match to TRBD2 covers 12 bases. CDR1 and CDR2 from the germline V gene are DFQATT and SNEGSKA (reference sequence). The V and J ends lost 5 bases and 4 bases, in that order; junction bases with no gene match: 9. This CDR3 has 15 residues. The CDR3 sequence is CSAWTSGNPPYEQYF. The CDR3 DNA follows: TGCAGTGCTTGGACTAGCGGGAACCCCCCTTACGAGCAGTACTTC.

This clonotype was seen a few times. V usage is TRBV7-2 and J usage is TRBJ1-5; D gene ambiguous. CDR1 and CDR2 from the germline V gene are SGHTA and FQGNSA. V was shortened by 3 bases and J by 0 bases, with 3 bases between the two germline ends. CDR3 length: 13 residues. DNA of the CDR3: TGTGCCAGCAGCTTTTATAGCAATCAGCCCCAGCATTTT. As protein: CASSFYSNQPQHF.

This clonotype has at least ten counts. The chain joins TRBV28 to TRBJ2-2, with D tentatively TRBD2 (5 bases). This CDR3 comprises 15 residues. Per the germline V gene, CDR1 is MDHEN and CDR2 is SYDVKM. V shed 6 bases and J shed 1 base, with 12 bases lying between them. The CDR3 region is CASRDWRMNTGELFF. CDR3 coding DNA: TGTGCCAGCAGGGACTGGCGGATGAACACCGGGGAGCTGTTTTTT.

Concerning this clonotype: A junction boundary mismatches the germline segment, possibly from a read error. The chain couples TRBV20-1 to TRBJ1-6; D perhaps matches TRBD1 (6 bases). The CDR3 extends over 14 amino acids. Germline-derived CDR1 and CDR2 are DFQATT and SNEGSKA (reference sequence). The CDR3 DNA is TGCAGTGCTACCGGGACAAACATTAATTCCCCCCTCCACTTT. Translated, it gives CSATGTNINSPLHF.

The rearrangement joins TRBV24-1 to TRBJ1-3; D might be TRBD1 (5 bases). V lost 10 bases and J 4 bases, leaving 10 bases between the germline ends. The length of the CDR3 is 12 residues. The germline CDR1 and CDR2 sequences are KGHDR and SFDVKD. Here the CDR3 DNA reads TGTGCCACTCAGGGACGAGGAAACACCATATATTTT. Protein product: CATQGRGNTIYF.

The gene calls are TRBV7-2 and TRBJ2-7; the D gene is possibly TRBD2 (5 bases). Germline lookup yields CDR1 SGHTA and CDR2 FQGNSA. CDR3 size: 14 residues. V was trimmed by 1 base and J by 5 bases, leaving 12 bases between them. This CDR3 is CASSLGASRDEQYF. DNA for the CDR3: TGTGCCAGCAGCTTAGGAGCTAGCCGGGACGAGCAGTACTTC.

V is TRBV20-1 and J is TRBJ1-3; D perhaps matches TRBD1 (5 bases). The CDR3 is 14 amino acids. Germline V gene sequence: CDR1 DFQATT, CDR2 SNEGSKA (reference sequence). V gave up 6 bases and J gave up 4 bases, with 16 bases separating them. CDR3 sequence reads: CSAAGEGQGNTIYF. In nucleotides, the CDR3 is TGCAGTGCCGCTGGTGAGGGGCAGGGAAACACCATATATTTT.

This clonotype was counted a single time. The V and J genes are TRBV15 and TRBJ2-5; 13 bases line up with TRBD2. Germline V gene data show CDR1 as LNHNV and CDR2 as YYDKDF (reference sequence). V lost 3 bases to trimming and J lost 2 bases; unmatched junction nucleotides: 6. The CDR3 has 17 amino acids. In DNA, the CDR3 is TGTGCCACCAGCAGCCGGACTAGCGGGGGACTTCAAGAGACCCAGTACTTC. Translating gives CATSSRTSGGLQETQYF.

This clonotype was observed many times. This chain connects TRBV7-2 to TRBJ2-3; D may be TRBD2 (7 bases). CDR1 SGHTA and CDR2 FQGNSA come from the germline V gene. CDR3 length: 19 residues. Trimming shortened V by 1 base and J by 4 bases, and 24 bases separated the two germline ends. CDR3 sequence: CASSLEGGGAGSRPDTQYF. As DNA, the CDR3 is TGTGCCAGCAGCTTAGAGGGGGGTGGAGCGGGGTCCCGCCCAGATACGCAGTATTTT.

In its sample, this clonotype was seen a few times. The genes are TRBV4-1 and TRBJ1-2; 9 nucleotides align to TRBD1. The CDR3 is 18 amino acids. J gave up 5 bases and V 0 bases, and 13 bases lay outside the gene matches. CDR1 and CDR2 from the germline V gene are MGHRA and YSYEKL. CDR3 sequence reads: CASSQEGTGTGSSYGYTF. The CDR3 coding sequence is TGCGCCAGCAGCCAAGAAGGGACCGGGACAGGGTCGTCTTATGGCTACACCTTC.

This clonotype appeared many times. This clone may be a read error of a much larger clone one base away. The chain uses TRBV12-5 and TRBJ1-2; possible D gene TRBD1, 5 bases. V gave up 6 bases and J gave up 4 bases, with 21 bases separating them. Looked up from germline, CDR1 is LGHNT and CDR2 is FRNRAP. The CDR3 is made up of 16 amino acids. The CDR3 is CASGHGAKGNPYGYTF. As DNA, the CDR3 is TGTGCTAGTGGGCACGGGGCAAAGGGAAATCCCTATGGCTACACCTTC.

A note on this clonotype: One junction end disagrees with the germline gene, perhaps due to a read error. The V and J genes are TRBV15 and TRBJ2-1, with 8 bases fitting TRBD2. This CDR3 contains 14 residues. In germline, CDR1 is LNHNV, CDR2 YYDKDF (reference sequence). The CDR3 here is CTTSSLGGRNEQFF. The CDR3 DNA reads as TGTACCACCAGCAGCTTGGGCGGGAGGAATGAGCAGTTCTTC. Combining the CDR3 with reference TRBV15 and TRBJ2-1 gives the whole variable domain DAMVIQNPRYQVTQFGKPVTLSCSQTLNHNVMYWYQQKSSQAPKLLFHYYDKDFNNEADTPDNFQSRRPNTSFCFLDIRSPGLGDTAMYLCTTSSLGGRNEQFFGPGTRLTVL.

This clonotype has a count of ten or more. Since a much larger clone is just one base distant, this may be a read error. This chain links TRBV5-8 with TRBJ1-2, with D possibly being TRBD1 (5 bases). Germline CDR1 is SGHTS and CDR2 is YDEGEE. The CDR3 sequence is 14 residues long. V lost 0 bases to trimming and J lost 8 bases, with 14 bases between them. The CDR3 DNA follows: TGTGCCAGCAGCTTGGCCGGGGCGCTCGGGGGCTACACCTTC. It specifies CASSLAGALGGYTF.

The chain links TRBV4-2 to TRBJ1-4; 9 nucleotides match TRBD1. CDR1 is LGHNA and CDR2 is YNFKEQ in the germline V gene. The CDR3 loop spans 15 amino acids. The junction had 8 bases not matched to a gene; V was cut back by 4 bases and J by 8 bases. The CDR3 sequence is CASSRTSDRGEKLFF. DNA of the CDR3: TGTGCCAGCAGCCGGACCTCGGACAGGGGAGAAAAACTGTTTTTT.

The V gene is TRBV20-1, the J gene TRBJ2-1; TRBD2 matches at 10 bases. The CDR3 contains 15 residues. The V and J ends lost 4 bases and 5 bases, in that order; junction bases with no gene match: 8. Germline V gene sequence: CDR1 DFQATT, CDR2 SNEGSKA (reference sequence). The CDR3 DNA reads TGCAGTGCTAAGAAACAGCGGGGGGGCAACAATGAGCAGTTCTTC. It specifies CSAKKQRGGNNEQFF.

Turning to this clonotype: One end of the junction varies from germline; a read error may be responsible. The V gene is TRBV12-3 or TRBV12-4, the J gene TRBJ1-5; no clear D. This CDR3 spans 13 amino acids. Written as DNA, the CDR3 is TGTGCTAGCAGTTTAGCCCCCCATCAGCCCCAGCATTTT. This gives the protein CASSLAPHQPQHF.

Details on this clonotype: One end of the junction is discordant with germline, which a read error may explain. The chain employs TRBV7-9 and TRBJ1-3; the D gene is possibly TRBD1 (6 bases). Germline CDR1 reads SEHNR; CDR2 reads FQNEAQ (reference sequence). The CDR3 is 15 residues long. This CDR3 is CASSLGSVDRNTIPF. CDR3 in DNA: TGTGCCAGCAGCTTAGGATCTGTGGACAGAAACACCATACCTTTT.

The chain combines TRBV6-5 with TRBJ2-3; D unclear. Germline assignment: CDR1 MNHEY and CDR2 SVGAGI. This CDR3 contains 13 residues. V was trimmed by 8 bases and J by 2 bases, leaving 11 bases between them. In DNA, the CDR3 is TGTGCCAGCTCCCCGGCGTACACAGATACGCAGTATTTT. Translated: CASSPAYTDTQYF.

This clonotype appeared a few times. Just one base apart from a much larger clone, this may be a read error. The rearrangement links TRBV12-3 or TRBV12-4 to TRBJ2-4, with D uncertain. Trimming removed 3 bases from V and 0 bases from J, with 12 bases in between. The CDR3 is 16 amino acids. The CDR3 bases are TGTGCCAGCAGTTTCTATCAGGATATAGCCAAAAACATTCAGTACTTC. Translating it yields CASSFYQDIAKNIQYF.

Worth noting for this clonotype: One end of the junction varies from germline; a read error may be responsible. CDR3 residues: CACSYVLGGYEQYF. The CDR3 bases are TGCGCCTGCAGTTACGTACTAGGCGGCTACGAGCAGTACTTC. This chain uses TRBV6-5 with TRBJ2-7, with a possible D match to TRBD2 (5 bases). This CDR3 region has 14 residues. CDR1 and CDR2 from the germline V gene are MNHEY and SVGAGI.

The rearrangement uses TRBV7-3 and TRBJ2-3; TRBD2 agrees at 9 bases. The CDR3 runs 17 residues. CDR1 is SGHTA and CDR2 is FQGTGA in the germline V gene. Trimming took 4 bases from V and 1 from J; bases not matched to a gene: 9. In nucleotides, the CDR3 is TGTGCCAGCAGCTCCAGAAGCGGGGGGTGGGGCACAGATACGCAGTATTTT. Its protein is CASSSRSGGWGTDTQYF.

The chain links TRBV7-9 to TRBJ2-7; weak D call: TRBD2 (6 bases). Germline V lookup: CDR1 SEHNR, CDR2 FQNEAQ (reference sequence). CDR3 length equals 17 residues. The V gene lost 5 bases and the J gene lost 0 bases, with 20 bases spanning the gap. CDR3 amino acids: CASSRSTGTASSYEQYF. In DNA, the CDR3 is TGTGCCAGCAGCCGTAGTACCGGGACTGCTAGCTCCTACGAGCAGTACTTC.

The CDR3 is CASSQSYGYTF. CDR3 nucleotide sequence: TGTGCCAGCAGTCAGTCCTATGGCTACACCTTC. The J gene is TRBJ1-2, the V gene TRBV12-3 or TRBV12-4; D is undetermined. Trimming cost V 5 bases and J 4 bases, with 5 bases left between them. This CDR3 has 11 residues.

This clonotype was observed many times. This sequence may be a read error, since a much larger clone differs from it by one base. The CDR3 does not end in the conserved phenylalanine or tryptophan, so this is likely a read error. V is TRBV7-9 and J is TRBJ2-5; 8 bases map to TRBD1. Germline V CDR1 and CDR2: SEHNR, FQNEAQ (reference sequence). Losses at the gene ends were 2 bases for V and 2 bases for J; bases not matched to a gene: 1. The CDR3 sequence is 14 residues long. The CDR3 here is CASSLWDRQETQYL. DNA of the CDR3: TGTGCCAGCAGCTTATGGGACAGGCAAGAGACCCAGTACCTC.

The genes are TRBV5-1 and TRBJ2-3; possibly TRBD2 for D (5 bases). The CDR3 consists of 14 residues. Germline V gives CDR1 SGHRS, CDR2 YFSETQ. V shed 2 bases and J shed 2 bases, with 9 bases lying between them. The DNA for the CDR3 is TGCGCCAGCAGCTTCGGAGGAGTCACAGATACGCAGTATTTT. Translating it yields CASSFGGVTDTQYF.

This clonotype was detected ten times or more. This chain joins TRBV27 and TRBJ1-2; no firm D call. CDR3 length equals 13 residues. Germline V gives CDR1 MNHEY, CDR2 SMNVEV (reference sequence). The ends were cut back, 2 bases at V and 5 bases at J, with 9 bases in the middle. CDR3 sequence: CASSLTWDYGYTF. The CDR3 bases are TGTGCCAGCAGTTTAACCTGGGATTATGGCTACACCTTC.

This clonotype has ten or more counts. The rearrangement joins TRBV28 to TRBJ2-5; 8 bases map to TRBD1. The germline CDR1 and CDR2 sequences are MDHEN and SYDVKM. V lost 7 bases, J lost 1 base, and 5 bases stayed unmatched. The CDR3 spans 14 residues. The CDR3 region is CASTRDRTQETQYF. As DNA, the CDR3 is TGTGCCAGCACCCGGGACAGGACCCAAGAGACCCAGTACTTC.